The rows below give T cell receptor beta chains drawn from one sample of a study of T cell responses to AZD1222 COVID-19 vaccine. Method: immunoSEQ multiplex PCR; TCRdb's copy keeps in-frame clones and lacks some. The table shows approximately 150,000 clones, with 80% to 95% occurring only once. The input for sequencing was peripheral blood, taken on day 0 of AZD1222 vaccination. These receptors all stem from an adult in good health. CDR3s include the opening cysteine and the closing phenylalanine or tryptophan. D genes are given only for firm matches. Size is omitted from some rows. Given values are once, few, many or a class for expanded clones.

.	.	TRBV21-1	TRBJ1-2	CASSQAPGHLGLYTF	TGTGCCAGCAGCCAAGCCCCCGGGCACTTGGGCCTCTACACCTTC
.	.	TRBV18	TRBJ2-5	CASSQSGPPLTTQYF	TGTGCCAGCTCCCAGAGCGGGCCCCCGTTAACGACCCAGTACTTC
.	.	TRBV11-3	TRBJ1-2	CASSQTAAWSYTF	TGTGCCAGCAGCCAAACCGCGGCGTGGAGCTACACCTTC
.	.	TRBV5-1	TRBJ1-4	CASSLGRGTNEKLFF	TGCGCCAGCAGCTTGGGTCGGGGCACTAATGAAAAACTGTTTTTT
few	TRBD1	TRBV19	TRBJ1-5	CASTRTGYSNQPQHF	TGTGCCAGTACCCGGACAGGGTATAGCAATCAGCCCCAGCATTTT
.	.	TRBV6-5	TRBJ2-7	CASRPKGLDDEQYF	TGTGCCAGCCGTCCCAAGGGCCTCGACGACGAGCAGTACTTC
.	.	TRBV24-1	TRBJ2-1	CATSLAPNEQFF	TGTGCCACCAGCCTAGCCCCTAATGAGCAGTTCTTC
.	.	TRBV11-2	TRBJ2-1	CASSFRAVYNEQFF	TGTGCCAGCAGCTTTAGAGCGGTTTACAATGAGCAGTTCTTC
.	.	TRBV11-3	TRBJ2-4	CASSRETNIQYF	TGTGCCAGCAGTCGGGAGACGAACATTCAGTACTTC
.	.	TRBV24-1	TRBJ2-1	CATSDFGGSGSYNEQFF	TGTGCCACCAGTGATTTCGGGGGAAGCGGATCCTACAATGAGCAGTTCTTC
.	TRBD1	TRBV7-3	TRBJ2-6	CASSSPQGASSGANVLTF	TGTGCCAGCAGCTCCCCGCAGGGGGCATCCTCTGGGGCCAACGTCCTGACTTTC
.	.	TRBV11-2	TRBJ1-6	CASSSHRNSPLHF	TGTGCCAGCAGCTCCCACCGAAATTCACCCCTCCACTTT
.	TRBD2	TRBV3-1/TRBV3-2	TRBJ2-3	CASSQWGLAGEDTQYF	TGTGCCAGCAGCCAATGGGGACTAGCGGGAGAAGATACGCAGTATTTT
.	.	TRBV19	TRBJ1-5	CATQTAASNQPQHF	TGTGCCACCCAGACGGCAGCGAGCAATCAGCCCCAGCATTTT
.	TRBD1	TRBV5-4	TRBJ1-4	CASSWTGVNEKLFF	TGTGCCAGCAGCTGGACAGGGGTCAATGAAAAACTGTTTTTT
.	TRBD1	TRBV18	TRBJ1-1	CASSSQGVNTEAFF	TGTGCCAGCTCATCTCAGGGGGTGAACACTGAAGCTTTCTTT
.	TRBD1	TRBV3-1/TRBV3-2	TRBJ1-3	CASSQTGGGNTIYF	TGTGCCAGCAGCCAAACAGGGGGAGGAAACACCATATATTTT
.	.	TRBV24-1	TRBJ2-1	CATSSTGIPAEQFF	TGTGCCACCTCAAGCACAGGGATACCTGCTGAGCAGTTCTTC
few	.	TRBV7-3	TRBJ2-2	CASSLNAGVTGELFF	TGTGCCAGCAGCTTAAACGCAGGGGTGACCGGGGAGCTGTTTTTT
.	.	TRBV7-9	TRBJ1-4	CASTAGRTNEKLFF	TGTGCCAGCACCGCCGGGAGGACTAATGAAAAACTGTTTTTT